A single T cell receptor (beta chain) is shown here with its context. Its target is unknown. The primer mix had 60 Vbeta and 13 Jbeta primers. Here immunoSEQ multiplex PCR was the method, and the copy in TCRdb shows in-frame clones only, minus some. Found here are 120,000 to 150,000 clones, 70% to 80% of them singletons; the top ten hold 3.5% to 5%. This sample was included in a study of cytomegalovirus exposure and HLA in healthy donors. Findings of the study overall: Presence/absence results assume similar sequencing depth per donor, which may not hold. What TCR beta sequences reportedly achieved was accurate prediction of HLA-A and HLA-B alleles in most subjects. The study labeled 164 TCR beta chains cytomegalovirus-associated. Most observed TCR sequences were rare, whereas some public TCRs were detected in many donors.

V trimming: 4 bases; J trimming: 2 bases; junction bases outside the gene matches: 15. Germline V lookup: CDR1 SGDLS, CDR2 YYNGEE. The CDR3 extends over 18 amino acids. The chain joins TRBV9 to TRBJ2-3; 8 positions match TRBD2. Material for sequencing was PBMCs. This TCR derives from a man aged 18 to 30 in good health and CMV-seronegative. CDR3 in DNA: TGTGCCAGCAGCCCCAGAGGTCGGCGCGGGGGGACCACAGATACGCAGTATTTT. Translated: CASSPRGRRGGTTDTQYF. Variable domain in full (rest from reference TRBV9 and TRBJ2-3): DSGVTQTPKHLITATGQRVTLRCSPRSGDLSVYWYQQSLDQGLQFLIQYYNGEERAKGNILERFSAQQFPDLHSELNLSSLELGDSALYFCASSPRGRRGGTTDTQYFGPGTRLTVL.